One and the same sample provided the 24 T cell receptor beta chains below, sequenced in a study of cytomegalovirus exposure and HLA in healthy donors. The PCR contained 60 Vbeta and 13 Jbeta primers. The protocol was immunoSEQ multiplex PCR, while the TCRdb copy is restricted to in-frame clones and leaves out a portion. Of roughly 100,000 clones listed, about an eighth are singletons. The specimen sequenced was PBMCs. These receptors came from a man between 40 and 49 years old in good health and CMV-seropositive.

The chain links TRBV28 to TRBJ1-2, with D possibly being TRBD1 (6 bases). The CDR3 is made up of 12 amino acids. V lost 6 bases and J lost 4, with 9 bases in between. Per the germline V gene, CDR1 is MDHEN and CDR2 is SYDVKM. As DNA, the CDR3 is TGTGCCAGCAGACAGGGCGTCTATGGCTACACCTTC. Residues: CASRQGVYGYTF.

The chain joins TRBV5-4 to TRBJ2-1, with TRBD2 matching over 14 bases. Germline loops: CDR1 SGHNT, CDR2 YYREEE (reference sequence). The CDR3 extends over 16 amino acids. The V segment lost 3 bases and the J segment 15 bases; nucleotides outside the gene matches: 14. The DNA of the CDR3 is TGTGCCAGCAGCTCCCACATCGGGGGACTAGCGGGAGAAGGGTTCTTC. It is translated as CASSSHIGGLAGEGFF.

The gene calls are TRBV6-4 and TRBJ2-2; weak D call: TRBD1 (5 bases). From germline, CDR1 is MRHNA and CDR2 SNTAGT. V was trimmed by 3 bases and J by 3 bases, leaving 8 bases between them. CDR3 length equals 14 residues. The CDR3 here is CASSEGPDTGELFF. The CDR3 DNA follows: TGTGCCAGCAGTGAGGGGCCGGACACCGGGGAGCTGTTTTTT.

This rearrangement joins TRBV30 to TRBJ2-5, with TRBD2 identical over 10 bases. V lost 4 bases, J lost 1 base, and 6 bases stayed unmatched. From germline, CDR1 is GTSNPN and CDR2 SVGIG (reference sequence). The CDR3 covers 15 residues. The CDR3 loop reads CAWTRLAGVQETQYF. The DNA of the CDR3 is TGTGCCTGGACGAGACTAGCGGGCGTCCAAGAGACCCAGTACTTC.

This rearrangement joins TRBV6-1 to TRBJ2-1; the D is unclear. Germline V gene lookup returns CDR1 MNHNS and CDR2 SASEGT. CDR3 length: 12 amino acids. The V gene lost 8 bases and the J gene lost 7 bases, with 12 bases spanning the gap. For the CDR3, the DNA is TGTGCCAGCGAAAAACAAGATAATGAGCAGTTCTTC. This sequence encodes CASEKQDNEQFF.

In its sample, this clone was seen a few times. V is TRBV5-6 and J is TRBJ2-7; 7 nucleotides align to TRBD2. Germline V gene sequence: CDR1 SGHDT, CDR2 YYEEEE. Unmatched junction bases numbered 3, after V lost 1 base and J lost 8 bases. The CDR3 length is 12 residues. CDR3 loop: CASSLWGGKQYF. The CDR3 region has the DNA TGTGCCAGCAGCTTGTGGGGGGGAAAGCAGTACTTC.

This clone has just a few counts. V gene TRBV30 combines with J gene TRBJ1-4; 9 nucleotides match TRBD1. The germline gives CDR1 GTSNPN, CDR2 SVGIG (reference sequence). The CDR3 spans 15 residues. Trimming took 0 bases from V and 8 from J; bases not matched to a gene: 7. The CDR3 nucleotides are TGTGCCTGGAGTGTACCACAGGGGGCGTCGGAAAAACTGTTTTTT. Protein product: CAWSVPQGASEKLFF.

A few counts support this clone. This chain joins TRBV23-1 and TRBJ2-2; 7 positions agree with TRBD2. TRBV23-1 is an ORF for which the function is uncertain. Trimming removed 6 bases from V and 6 bases from J; junction bases left unmatched: 10. CDR3 length: 15 residues. DNA for the CDR3: TGCGCCAGCAGCCGTAGGGAGGGGAAGGCCGGGGAGCTGTTTTTT. Protein product: CASSRREGKAGELFF.

This clone was observed a few times. The chain employs TRBV2 and TRBJ2-5, with TRBD2 matching 9 bases. The J segment lost 3 bases and the V segment lost 6 bases, leaving 11 bases of the junction unmatched. The CDR3 runs 16 residues. Germline V gene lookup returns CDR1 SNHLY and CDR2 FYNNEI. The CDR3 nucleotides read TGTGCCAGCAGGGGGGTCGGCGGGAGGGCTGAAGAGACCCAGTACTTC. Translation: CASRGVGGRAEETQYF.

The chain has TRBV15 and TRBJ2-5, with 8 positions matching TRBD1. Trimming removed 5 bases from V and 1 base from J; junction bases left unmatched: 6. The length of the CDR3 is 15 residues. Germline CDR1 and CDR2: LNHNV and YYDKDF (reference sequence). The CDR3 reads CATSGGDRFQETQYF. The CDR3 DNA is TGTGCCACCAGCGGAGGGGACAGGTTCCAAGAGACCCAGTACTTC.

This clone has a handful of counts. V is TRBV7-2 and J is TRBJ2-1; D is unresolved. This CDR3 is 12 amino acids long. CDR1 and CDR2 (germline): SGHTA, FQGNSA. V was cut by 8 bases and J by 4 bases, with 9 bases left in between. In DNA, the CDR3 is TGTGCCAGCGGCCAGCGATACAATGAGCAGTTCTTC. It codes for CASGQRYNEQFF.

This clone was seen only a few times. The J gene is TRBJ1-1, the V gene TRBV5-4; 7 bases line up with TRBD1. The CDR3 covers 15 residues. Germline lookup yields CDR1 SGHNT and CDR2 YYREEE (reference sequence). V dropped 2 bases and J dropped 1; count of bases not matched to a gene: 5. This CDR3 reads CASSLPGTENTEAFF. The CDR3 nucleotides read TGTGCCAGCAGCTTACCCGGGACAGAGAACACTGAAGCTTTCTTT.

The chain has TRBV5-5 and TRBJ2-3, with D tentatively TRBD2 (6 bases). From germline, CDR1 is SGHKS and CDR2 YYEKEE (reference sequence). Trimming took off 0 bases at V and 2 bases at J, with 10 bases between the two ends. CDR3 size: 15 residues. As DNA, the CDR3 is TGTGCCAGCAGCTTGGAACTAGCTTTCACAGATACGCAGTATTTT. The encoded protein is CASSLELAFTDTQYF.

This chain uses TRBV7-2 with TRBJ2-7; 7 positions agree with TRBD1. This CDR3 spans 15 amino acids. Trimming took 0 bases from V and 2 from J; bases not matched to a gene: 4. Germline values: CDR1 SGHTA, CDR2 FQGNSA. Written as DNA, the CDR3 is TGTGCCAGCAGCTTAGCAGGGCAGGGGGCCTACGAGCAGTACTTC. It translates to CASSLAGQGAYEQYF.

The V call is TRBV7-6, the J call TRBJ1-2; the D gene is possibly TRBD1 (5 bases). V was clipped by 1 base and J by 2 bases, with 14 bases between them. The CDR3 is made up of 16 amino acids. Looked up from germline, CDR1 is SGHVS and CDR2 is FNYEAQ. In DNA form, the CDR3 reads TGTGCCAGCAGCTTAGGGGGGGGTCGGGGGAACTATGGCTACACCTTC. It is translated as CASSLGGGRGNYGYTF.

This clone was seen only a few times. The chain uses TRBV7-9 and TRBJ2-7, with D unresolved. CDR1 is SEHNR, CDR2 FQNEAQ, per germline (reference sequence). V was clipped by 5 bases and J by 8 bases, with 10 bases between them. This CDR3 is 11 amino acids long. The CDR3 coding sequence is TGTGCCAGCAGCCGCCAGGAAAAGCAGTACTTC. It yields the protein CASSRQEKQYF.

This chain links TRBV5-4 with TRBJ1-2; no firm D call. Trimming removed 1 base from V and 6 bases from J, with 16 bases in between. Germline CDR1 reads SGHNT; CDR2 reads YYREEE (reference sequence). The CDR3 covers 15 residues. Written as DNA, the CDR3 is TGTGCCAGCAGCTTGTTGCTTAGCAGGCGGGATGGCTACACCTTC. Translation: CASSLLLSRRDGYTF.

This chain connects TRBV5-1 to TRBJ2-2; 11 nucleotides agree with TRBD2. Germline CDR1 reads SGHRS; CDR2 reads YFSETQ. The CDR3 is 16 amino acids. Losses at the gene ends were 3 bases for V and 6 bases for J; bases not matched to a gene: 7. CDR3 loop: CASSWAGTSGPGELFF. CDR3 DNA: TGCGCCAGCAGCTGGGCCGGGACTAGCGGACCCGGGGAGCTGTTTTTT.

This clone turned up a few times. The V and J genes are TRBV5-3 and TRBJ2-3, with 7 bases fitting TRBD2. TRBV5-3 is annotated as an ORF whose role is uncertain. The CDR3 contains 19 residues. The trim removed 3 bases at V and 0 bases at J, leaving 16 bases unmatched. The CDR3 spells CARSSPRNVAGWSTDTQYF. The CDR3 DNA is TGTGCCAGAAGCTCACCGAGAAATGTAGCGGGTTGGAGCACAGATACGCAGTATTTT.

This clone was counted only a few times. The chain is built from TRBV7-7 and TRBJ2-5, with 9 bases aligning to TRBD1. CDR1 is SSHAT, CDR2 FNYEAQ, per germline (reference sequence). The CDR3 is 15 residues long. V was pared by 5 bases and J by 2 bases, with 6 bases of the junction left unmatched. The CDR3 region is CASSPDRGYQETQYF. The DNA for the CDR3 is TGTGCCAGCAGCCCCGACAGGGGGTATCAAGAGACCCAGTACTTC. Combining the CDR3 with reference TRBV7-7 and TRBJ2-5 gives the whole variable domain GAGVSQSPRYKVTKRGQDVTLRCDPISSHATLYWYQQALGQGPEFLTYFNYEAQPDKSGLPSDRFSAERPEGSISTLTIQRTEQRDSAMYRCASSPDRGYQETQYFGPGTRLLVL.

In its sample, this clone was seen many times. The CDR3 DNA follows: TGTGCCAGCAGCCAATCCCCGGACTTTTTCTCCTACAATGAGCAGTTCTTC. Protein sequence: CASSQSPDFFSYNEQFF. The V and J genes are TRBV14 and TRBJ2-1; maybe TRBD2 (5 bases). Germline values: CDR1 SGHDN, CDR2 FVKESK. The CDR3 runs 17 residues. V gave up 2 bases and J gave up 0 bases, with 14 bases separating them.

This clone turned up a few times. This sequence joins TRBV11-2 and TRBJ1-4; D call uncertain. V was trimmed by 5 bases and J by 4 bases, leaving 11 bases between them. The CDR3 sequence is 14 residues long. CDR1 and CDR2 from the germline V gene are SGHAT and FQNNGV. Written as DNA, the CDR3 is TGTGCCAGCAGCCGCGGACTTATTAATGAAAAACTGTTTTTT. The encoded protein is CASSRGLINEKLFF.

The chain has TRBV7-2 and TRBJ2-1; 11 nucleotides match TRBD2. The V gene end was trimmed by 2 bases and the J gene end by 6 bases; junction bases not matched to a gene: 6. This CDR3 contains 16 residues. CDR1 is SGHTA and CDR2 is FQGNSA in the germline V gene. The CDR3 protein is CASSLFPGLAGNEQFF. CDR3 sequence (DNA): TGTGCCAGCAGCTTATTTCCCGGACTAGCGGGCAATGAGCAGTTCTTC. Complete variable domain (other parts from reference TRBV7-2 and TRBJ2-1): GAGVSQSPSNKVTEKGKDVELRCDPISGHTALYWYRQSLGQGLEFLIYFQGNSAPDKSGLPSDRFSAERTGGSVSTLTIQRTQQEDSAVYLCASSLFPGLAGNEQFFGPGTRLTVL.

About this clone: At one end the junction does not follow the germline gene, possibly because of a read error. The chain links TRBV27 to TRBJ1-2; no reliable D call. Germline lookup yields CDR1 MNHEY and CDR2 SMNVEV (reference sequence). This CDR3 has 13 amino acids. CDR3 in DNA: TGTGCCAGCAGTCCTACCCTATTCTTCGGTCCCCAATTC. Translation gives CASSPTLFFGPQF.